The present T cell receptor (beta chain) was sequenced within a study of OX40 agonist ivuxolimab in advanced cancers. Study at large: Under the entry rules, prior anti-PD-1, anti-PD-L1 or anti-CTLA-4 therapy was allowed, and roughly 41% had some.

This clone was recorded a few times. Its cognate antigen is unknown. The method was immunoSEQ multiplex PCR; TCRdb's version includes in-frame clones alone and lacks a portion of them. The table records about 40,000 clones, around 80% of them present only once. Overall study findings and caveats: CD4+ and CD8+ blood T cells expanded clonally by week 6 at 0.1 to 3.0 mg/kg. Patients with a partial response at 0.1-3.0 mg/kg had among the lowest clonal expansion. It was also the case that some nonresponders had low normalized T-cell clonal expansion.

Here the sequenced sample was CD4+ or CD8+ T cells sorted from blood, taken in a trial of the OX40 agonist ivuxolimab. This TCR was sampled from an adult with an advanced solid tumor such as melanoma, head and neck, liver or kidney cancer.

This chain's CDR3 is CASRPSGIGADTQYF. CDR3 nucleotides: TGTGCCAGCAGACCCAGCGGGATAGGCGCAGATACGCAGTATTTT. This sequence joins TRBV2 and TRBJ2-3, with TRBD2 identical over 7 bases. Germline loops: CDR1 SNHLY, CDR2 FYNNEI. The CDR3 consists of 15 residues. The ends lost 6 bases at V and 4 bases at J; junction bases unmatched: 10.